The 3 T cell receptor beta chains below come from one sample, sequenced in a study of cytomegalovirus exposure and HLA in healthy donors. The PCR had 60 Vbeta and 13 Jbeta primers. TCRdb's copy holds only in-frame clones and misses some; the assay was immunoSEQ multiplex PCR. This table has approximately 140,000 clones, about 78% appearing once. Material for sequencing was PBMCs. These receptor sequences come from a male donor in good health and CMV-seronegative.

As to this clone: An end of the junction does not agree with germline; a read error may underlie this. V and J are TRBV7-7 and TRBJ2-7, with 9 bases aligning to TRBD1. Per the germline V gene, CDR1 is SSHAT and CDR2 is FNYEAQ (reference sequence). The CDR3 sequence is 15 residues long. Here the CDR3 reads CASSSGTGGGYEQYF. The CDR3 nucleotides read TGTGCTAGCAGTTCCGGCACAGGGGGCGGCTACGAGCAGTACTTC.

The rearrangement joins TRBV4-3 to TRBJ1-5, with D possibly being TRBD1 (5 bases). The V and J ends lost 1 base and 3 bases respectively, with 10 bases between them. Germline loops: CDR1 LGHNA, CDR2 YSLEER. The CDR3 loop spans 15 amino acids. The CDR3 loop reads CASSQATVSNQPQHF. DNA for the CDR3: TGCGCCAGCAGCCAAGCGACAGTATCCAATCAGCCCCAGCATTTT.

The chain joins TRBV11-2 to TRBJ1-6; 7 bases are a match to TRBD1. Trimming at V came to 5 bases and at J to 10 bases, leaving 5 bases not matched to a gene. The germline V gene encodes CDR1 SGHAT and CDR2 FQNNGV. This CDR3 spans 13 amino acids. The CDR3 reads CASSVDRQSPLHF. CDR3 bases: TGTGCCAGCAGCGTGGACAGGCAATCACCCCTCCACTTT.